Following are 29 T cell receptor beta chains from one sample sequenced in a study of blood T cell repertoires in COVID-19. Data came from immunoSEQ multiplex PCR; TCRdb stores just in-frame clones and leaves some out. This repertoire shows 80,000 to 100,000 clones, 75% to 90% found once; its top ten account for more than 15%. What was sequenced was peripheral blood. The origin of the receptors is a woman of 80 years or more with active or convalescent COVID-19.

The V and J genes are TRBV18 and TRBJ2-1, with D perhaps matching TRBD1 (5 bases). The V and J ends lost 6 bases and 6 bases respectively, with 21 bases between them. The CDR3 is 16 residues long. Germline assignment: CDR1 KGHSH and CDR2 LQKENI. CDR3 nucleotide sequence: TGTGCCAGCTCGCTCTATTCCAGGGAAGTGGTCAATGAGCAGTTCTTC. Protein product: CASSLYSREVVNEQFF. Together with reference TRBV18 and TRBJ2-1, the CDR3 gives the full variable domain: NAGVMQNPRHLVRRRGQEARLRCSPMKGHSHVYWYRQLPEEGLKFMVYLQKENIIDESGMPKERFSAEFPKEGPSILRIQQVVRGDSAAYFCASSLYSREVVNEQFFGPGTRLTVL.

CDR3 sequence: CASSPQNNNEQFF. The CDR3 bases are TGTGCCAGCTCACCCCAGAACAACAATGAGCAGTTCTTC. This sequence joins TRBV18 and TRBJ2-1; unclear D gene. Germline V gene sequence: CDR1 KGHSH, CDR2 LQKENI. Trimming cost V 3 bases and J 5 bases, with 8 bases left between them. The CDR3 length is 13 residues.

The chain employs TRBV7-9 and TRBJ2-3; a weak D match, TRBD2 (6 bases). V was cut by 0 bases and J by 1 base, with 20 bases left in between. This CDR3 region has 19 residues. Germline CDR1 SEHNR, CDR2 FQNEAQ (reference sequence). The CDR3 here is CASSLASYYGRGGTDTQYF. Written as DNA, the CDR3 is TGTGCCAGCAGCTTAGCGAGTTATTACGGGAGAGGGGGCACAGATACGCAGTATTTT. Looking up the rest from reference TRBV7-9 and TRBJ2-3 gives the full variable domain: DTGVSQNPRHKITKRGQNVTFRCDPISEHNRLYWYRQTLGQGPEFLTYFQNEAQLEKSRLLSDRFSAERPKGSFSTLEIQRTEQGDSAMYLCASSLASYYGRGGTDTQYFGPGTRLTVL.

The genes are TRBV28 and TRBJ2-1; 8 nucleotides line up with TRBD1. CDR1 MDHEN and CDR2 SYDVKM come from the germline V gene. The V gene end was trimmed by 2 bases and the J gene end by 9 bases; junction bases not matched to a gene: 9. The CDR3 runs 15 residues. Here the CDR3 DNA reads TGTGCCAGCAGTTTAGGCGCAATGACAGGGGCTGAGCAGTTCTTC. Translated, it gives CASSLGAMTGAEQFF. Full variable domain (rest looked up from reference TRBV28 and TRBJ2-1): DVKVTQSSRYLVKRTGEKVFLECVQDMDHENMFWYRQDPGLGLRLIYFSYDVKMKEKGDIPEGYSVSREKKERFSLILESASTNQTSMYLCASSLGAMTGAEQFFGPGTRLTVL.

The genes are TRBV3-1 (or the pseudogene TRBV3-2) and TRBJ2-1; D is possibly TRBD2 (5 bases). The CDR3 consists of 14 residues. Germline-derived CDR1 and CDR2 are LGHDT and YNNKEL (reference sequence). V lost 3 bases, J lost 8 bases, and 14 bases lay in between. CDR3 coding DNA: TGTGCCAGCAGCCACAACACGGAGGCCGATGAGCAGTTCTTC. Protein: CASSHNTEADEQFF.

The chain recombines TRBV4-1 with TRBJ1-1, with D perhaps matching TRBD1 (6 bases). The ends were cut back, 2 bases at V and 8 bases at J, with 15 bases in the middle. This CDR3 region has 14 residues. The germline V gene encodes CDR1 MGHRA and CDR2 YSYEKL. CDR3 residues: CASSQQNRAREAFF. CDR3 in DNA: TGCGCCAGCAGCCAACAAAACAGGGCCAGAGAAGCTTTCTTT.

The chain carries TRBV2 and TRBJ1-3, with 8 nucleotides matching TRBD1. After removal of 5 bases from V and 4 bases from J, the junction contained 10 bases not matched to a gene. The CDR3 length is 16 residues. Per germline, CDR1 SNHLY and CDR2 FYNNEI. CDR3 DNA: TGTGCCAGCAGTAATAACCAGGGGGCTCACGGAAACACCATATATTTT. It translates to CASSNNQGAHGNTIYF.

The CDR3 DNA is TGTGCCAGCAGGCTCTCGACAGGGGGACAGTACTTC. Protein sequence: CASRLSTGGQYF. The chain links TRBV28 to TRBJ2-7, with 9 positions matching TRBD1. The germline CDR1 and CDR2 sequences are MDHEN and SYDVKM. The CDR3 has 12 residues. Unmatched junction bases numbered 7, after V lost 6 bases and J lost 10 bases.

The chain employs TRBV18 and TRBJ1-1; D not certain. The CDR3 runs to 13 residues. Germline V gives CDR1 KGHSH, CDR2 LQKENI. V was pared by 2 bases and J by 0 bases, with 4 bases between. The CDR3 bases are TGTGCCAGCTCACCAGAGATGAACACTGAAGCTTTCTTT. This gives the protein CASSPEMNTEAFF.

This clone was counted a single time. The genes are TRBV7-9 and TRBJ2-3; a possible D gene is TRBD1 (5 bases). Trimming removed 1 base at V and 2 bases at J, with 10 bases between. The CDR3 has 15 amino acids. CDR1 and CDR2 (germline): SEHNR, FQNEAQ (reference sequence). The CDR3 DNA follows: TGTGCCAGCAGCTTAGGTGGGGCCCCCACAGATACGCAGTATTTT. Protein: CASSLGGAPTDTQYF.

The J gene is TRBJ2-3, the V gene TRBV7-9, with D maybe TRBD2 (6 bases). The ends were cut back, 5 bases at V and 5 bases at J, with 17 bases in the middle. Germline CDR1 SEHNR, CDR2 FQNEAQ (reference sequence). CDR3 length: 15 residues. The CDR3 loop reads CASSPVAGRGDTQYF. Here the CDR3 DNA reads TGTGCCAGCAGCCCCGTGGCGGGGAGAGGAGATACGCAGTATTTT.

The V and J genes are TRBV9 and TRBJ2-2, with D unresolved. The CDR3 is made up of 15 amino acids. Germline lookup yields CDR1 SGDLS and CDR2 YYNGEE. Trimming left V 0 bases short and J 0 bases short, with 6 bases between. The CDR3 protein is CASSVGQSNTGELFF. CDR3 nucleotide sequence: TGTGCCAGCAGCGTAGGGCAGTCGAACACCGGGGAGCTGTTTTTT.

The V and J genes are TRBV25-1 and TRBJ2-7, with a tentative D call TRBD2 (5 bases). Germline V gives CDR1 MGHDK, CDR2 SYGVNS. V lost 0 bases and J lost 2, with 8 bases in between. CDR3 length: 14 amino acids. This CDR3 reads CASSEYAGTYEQYF. The CDR3 nucleotides read TGTGCCAGCAGTGAATATGCCGGGACCTACGAGCAGTACTTC.

This clone was counted once. This chain joins TRBV7-8 and TRBJ2-2; 14 bases match TRBD2. V gave up 5 bases and J gave up 6 bases; unmatched junction bases: 11. In germline, CDR1 is SGHVS, CDR2 FQNEAQ. The CDR3 length is 18 residues. This chain's CDR3 is CASSRDLTTSGGAGELFF. The CDR3 bases are TGTGCCAGCAGCCGAGATCTAACGACTAGCGGGGGGGCCGGGGAGCTGTTTTTT.

This clone appeared a few times. The chain has TRBV7-3 and TRBJ2-5; D is undetermined. Germline CDR1 SGHTA, CDR2 FQGTGA. Trimming removed 5 bases from V and 1 base from J, with 8 bases in between. This CDR3 contains 13 residues. CDR3 sequence: CASSAGVQETQYF. CDR3 in DNA: TGTGCCAGCAGCGCCGGAGTCCAAGAGACCCAGTACTTC.

The chain links TRBV28 to TRBJ2-7; D remains unclear. The CDR3 is made up of 13 amino acids. Germline-derived CDR1 and CDR2 are MDHEN and SYDVKM. The V gene lost 3 bases and the J gene lost 3 bases, with 9 bases spanning the gap. The DNA for the CDR3 is TGTGCCAGCAGTTTGGTCCAGTTCTACGAGCAGTACTTC. It translates to CASSLVQFYEQYF.

The rearrangement links TRBV19 to TRBJ2-2; D remains unclear. Trimming removed 9 bases at V and 3 bases at J, with 8 bases between. Per germline, CDR1 LNHDA and CDR2 SQIVND (reference sequence). This CDR3 contains 12 residues. The CDR3 spells CASLQDTGELFF. CDR3 sequence (DNA): TGTGCCAGCCTTCAGGACACCGGGGAGCTGTTTTTT.

The chain has TRBV5-4 and TRBJ2-7; the D gene is possibly TRBD2 (5 bases). This CDR3 has 13 amino acids. Trimming removed 1 base from V and 9 bases from J, with 14 bases in between. The germline V gene has CDR1 SGHNT and CDR2 YYREEE (reference sequence). The CDR3 DNA reads as TGTGCCAGCAGCTTGTTCGGGATTGGCTGGCAGTACTTC. Amino acids: CASSLFGIGWQYF.

This chain uses TRBV6-2 or TRBV6-3 with TRBJ2-3, with TRBD2 identical over 13 bases. The CDR3 consists of 15 residues. From germline, CDR1 is MNHEY and CDR2 SVGEGT. V lost 2 bases, J lost 6 bases, and 2 bases stayed unmatched. The CDR3 sequence is CASSYRLAGGDTQYF. The CDR3 coding sequence is TGTGCCAGCAGTTACCGACTAGCGGGAGGTGATACGCAGTATTTT.

V is TRBV6-5 and J is TRBJ1-2; D possibly corresponds to TRBD1 (6 bases). Germline values: CDR1 MNHEY, CDR2 SVGAGI. The CDR3 is 13 residues long. The ends were cut back, 0 bases at V and 6 bases at J, with 8 bases in the middle. The CDR3 nucleotides read TGTGCCAGCAGTTACTCGGCAGGGGATGGCTACACCTTC. Encoded protein: CASSYSAGDGYTF.

V and J are TRBV30 and TRBJ2-3; 8 positions match TRBD1. After removal of 8 bases from V and 3 bases from J, the junction contained 10 bases not matched to a gene. This CDR3 has 14 residues. Looked up from germline, CDR1 is GTSNPN and CDR2 is SVGIG (reference sequence). DNA for the CDR3: TGTGCCGCGGACGGACAGGGTGGTACAGATACGCAGTATTTT. This translates into CAADGQGGTDTQYF.

The V and J genes are TRBV7-3 and TRBJ2-3, with 12 bases lining up with TRBD2. Germline-derived CDR1 and CDR2 are SGHTA and FQGTGA. CDR3 size: 16 residues. V shed 4 bases, J shed 6 bases, and the junction held 8 bases outside the gene matches. CDR3 nucleotides: TGTGCCAGCAGCTCCTCTCTAGCGGGGGGGCTTGATACGCAGTATTTT. It is translated as CASSSSLAGGLDTQYF.

The chain has TRBV5-1 and TRBJ2-7; 9 bases agree with TRBD1. Looked up from germline, CDR1 is SGHRS and CDR2 is YFSETQ. This CDR3 is 16 amino acids long. V gave up 0 bases and J gave up 5 bases; unmatched junction bases: 9. The CDR3 bases are TGCGCCAGCAGCTTGGCCCTTGGACAGGGGAGCGACGAGCAGTACTTC. It translates to CASSLALGQGSDEQYF. Full variable domain (missing parts from reference TRBV5-1 and TRBJ2-7): KAGVTQTPRYLIKTRGQQVTLSCSPISGHRSVSWYQQTPGQGLQFLFEYFSETQRNKGNFPGRFSGRQFSNSRSEMNVSTLELGDSALYLCASSLALGQGSDEQYFGPGTRLTVT.

This clone showed up just a few times. The CDR3 spells CASRGTENTEAFF. The CDR3 DNA sequence: TGTGCCAGCAGAGGAACAGAGAACACTGAAGCTTTCTTT. This rearrangement joins TRBV2 to TRBJ1-1; D gene unclear. The CDR3 is 13 residues long. Germline V gene data show CDR1 as SNHLY and CDR2 as FYNNEI. Trimming stripped 6 bases from V and 1 base from J, with 9 bases between.

This clone was observed a few times. The chain uses TRBV18 and TRBJ2-7, with 8 bases identical to TRBD2. The CDR3 is 14 amino acids. CDR1 is KGHSH, CDR2 LQKENI, per germline. V shed 1 base, J shed 5 bases, and the junction held 4 bases outside the gene matches. This chain's CDR3 is CASSPLAGGDEQYF. The CDR3 DNA is TGTGCCAGCTCACCACTGGCGGGGGGCGACGAGCAGTACTTC.

The V and J genes are TRBV2 and TRBJ1-2, with unresolved D. Germline CDR1 and CDR2: SNHLY and FYNNEI. The CDR3 has 13 amino acids. Trimming cost V 6 bases and J 5 bases, with 13 bases left between them. The CDR3 nucleotides are TGTGCCAGCAGGGTACAGAGTCGGTATGGCTACACCTTC. Its protein product is CASRVQSRYGYTF.

V gene TRBV19 combines with J gene TRBJ1-4; D gene unclear. Germline CDR1 LNHDA, CDR2 SQIVND (reference sequence). The CDR3 sequence is 14 residues long. V was clipped by 3 bases and J by 4 bases, with 9 bases between them. DNA for the CDR3: TGTGCCAGTAGTATTTTTTCCAGTAATGAAAAACTGTTTTTT. Protein product: CASSIFSSNEKLFF.

The chain has TRBV18 and TRBJ1-1, with a tentative D call TRBD1 (6 bases). This CDR3 has 18 amino acids. Trimming pared 5 bases from V and 1 base from J, leaving 23 bases between. Germline assignment: CDR1 KGHSH and CDR2 LQKENI. DNA of the CDR3: TGTGCCAGCTCATACGTCAATAGGGGGTTGGGTGCGAACACTGAAGCTTTCTTT. Amino acid sequence: CASSYVNRGLGANTEAFF.

This clone was observed a few times. V is TRBV10-3 and J is TRBJ1-1, with TRBD1 identical over 8 bases. This CDR3 region has 13 residues. Germline-derived CDR1 and CDR2 are ENHRY and SYGVKD. J gave up 4 bases and V 4 bases, and 2 bases lay outside the gene matches. The CDR3 nucleotides are TGTGCCATCAGTGCCGGGACAGGCACTGAAGCTTTCTTT. Its translation: CAISAGTGTEAFF.